In its sample, the clone carrying this T cell receptor beta chain was seen a few times. What it binds is not known. This record comes from a study of T cells after yellow fever vaccination. Study-wide background: The fractions with low cell numbers were processed using SMART-Seq v4 Ultra Low Input.

Study-level results: Researchers report a weaker secondary response that nonetheless peaked faster, day 5 versus 15. Subsequent to the booster, the majority of primary-vaccination clones reappeared (around 96% CD4, approximately 90% CD8). Abundant contaminating clonotypes from the bulk population could appear in FACS-sorted repertoires.

This CDR3 comprises 15 residues. The germline CDR1 and CDR2 sequences are SEHNR and FQNEAQ (reference sequence). Trimming removed 5 bases from V and 5 bases from J, with 19 bases in between. Each CDR3 protein gets one entry after TCRdb re-called the 5' RACE reads with MiXCR. The sample yields more than 95,000 distinct CDR3 sequences, approximately 8.4% seen once. The genes are TRBV7-9 and TRBJ2-7; maybe TRBD1 (5 bases). Here the sequenced sample was CD8+ T cells sorted from PBMCs, taken on the day of the yellow fever booster vaccination. The sequence came from a man aged 18 to 30 who received the YFV17D yellow fever vaccine. The CDR3 protein is CASSDRQTYMDEQYF. For the CDR3, the DNA is TGTGCCAGCAGCGACCGACAGACGTACATGGACGAGCAGTACTTC.